Listed here are 32 T cell receptor beta chains from one sample, sequenced in a study of T cell responses to AZD1222 COVID-19 vaccine. The assay was immunoSEQ multiplex PCR, and TCRdb's table has in-frame clones only and misses some. The data contain approximately 76,000 clones, 75% to 95% of them singletons. This sample comprised peripheral blood, obtained on day 0 of MenACWY control vaccination. The receptors were gathered from an adult in good health.

The chain combines TRBV15 with TRBJ1-5; D unclear. The germline V gene encodes CDR1 LNHNV and CDR2 YYDKDF (reference sequence). The CDR3 is 14 residues long. Trimming pared 5 bases from V and 7 bases from J, leaving 15 bases between. The CDR3 DNA reads as TGTGCCACCAGCCCCTTTAGGCAGGAACAGCCCCAGCATTTT. This encodes CATSPFRQEQPQHF. The full variable domain, in which reference TRBV15 and TRBJ1-5 provide the parts outside the CDR3, is DAMVIQNPRYQVTQFGKPVTLSCSQTLNHNVMYWYQQKSSQAPKLLFHYYDKDFNNEADTPDNFQSRRPNTSFCFLDIRSPGLGDTAMYLCATSPFRQEQPQHFGDGTRLSIL.

The genes are TRBV14 and TRBJ1-2; 11 nucleotides match TRBD1. Looked up from germline, CDR1 is SGHDN and CDR2 is FVKESK. Trimming took 2 bases from V and 6 from J; bases not matched to a gene: 14. This CDR3 has 18 residues. The CDR3: CASSQKRDRGELAHGYTF. The DNA of the CDR3 is TGTGCCAGCAGCCAAAAACGGGACAGGGGGGAATTGGCGCATGGCTACACCTTC.

V and J are TRBV12-5 and TRBJ2-1; TRBD2 matches 7 bases. This CDR3 is 15 amino acids long. V shed 2 bases and J 4 bases; nucleotides not matched to a gene: 5. The germline CDR1 and CDR2 sequences are LGHNT and FRNRAP. CDR3 in DNA: TGTGCTAGTGGTTTGAGCGGGGATTCTTACAATGAGCAGTTCTTC. Amino acid sequence: CASGLSGDSYNEQFF.

V usage is TRBV6-1 and J usage is TRBJ2-1; D uncertain. The CDR3 covers 11 residues. Germline V gene sequence: CDR1 MNHNS, CDR2 SASEGT. V was clipped by 2 bases and J by 9 bases, with 5 bases between them. CDR3: CASSERGEQFF. The CDR3 DNA is TGTGCCAGCAGTGAACGTGGTGAGCAGTTCTTC.

V gene TRBV27 combines with J gene TRBJ1-1, with a possible D match to TRBD1 (5 bases). V lost 5 bases, J lost 6 bases, and 13 bases lay in between. Germline V gives CDR1 MNHEY, CDR2 SMNVEV (reference sequence). This CDR3 has 13 residues. CDR3 coding DNA: TGTGCCAGCAGTGGGACTATGGGCCCTGAAGCTTTCTTT. Its protein is CASSGTMGPEAFF.

This rearrangement joins TRBV5-4 to TRBJ2-7; 12 bases align to TRBD2. Germline trimming cut 2 bases from V and 9 bases from J; bases unmatched to any gene: 9. The CDR3 is 15 amino acids. CDR1 and CDR2 (germline): SGHNT, YYREEE (reference sequence). The CDR3 region has the DNA TGTGCCAGCAGCTTCGGGACTAGCGGGTATACGGGGCAGTACTTC. Amino acid sequence: CASSFGTSGYTGQYF.

The genes are TRBV7-9 and TRBJ2-7; D not certain. This CDR3 spans 13 amino acids. Per the germline V gene, CDR1 is SEHNR and CDR2 is FQNEAQ (reference sequence). Trimming left V 3 bases short and J 1 base short, with 7 bases between. CDR3 coding DNA: TGTGCCAGCAGCTTCGGCAGTTCCTACGAGCAGTACTTC. It codes for CASSFGSSYEQYF.

This clone has just one count. The rearrangement joins TRBV6-5 to TRBJ1-2; tentatively, D is TRBD1 (5 bases). CDR1 is MNHEY, CDR2 SVGAGI, per germline. This CDR3 contains 13 residues. Trimming took off 3 bases at V and 3 bases at J, with 8 bases between the two ends. CDR3 loop: CASSYRGYYGYTF. CDR3 coding DNA: TGTGCCAGCAGTTATCGGGGCTACTATGGCTACACCTTC.

CDR3 sequence: CASSPGLAGGLSYNEQFF. Written as DNA, the CDR3 is TGTGCCAGCAGTCCCGGACTAGCGGGAGGTCTATCCTACAATGAGCAGTTCTTC. The chain carries TRBV6-6 and TRBJ2-1, with 14 positions matching TRBD2. The CDR3 length is 18 residues. Unmatched junction bases numbered 7, after V lost 5 bases and J lost 1 base. Germline CDR1 reads MNHNY; CDR2 reads SVGAGI (reference sequence).

The chain combines TRBV28 with TRBJ1-2; maybe TRBD1 (5 bases). This CDR3 has 14 amino acids. V lost 6 bases and J lost 3, with 14 bases in between. The germline V gene has CDR1 MDHEN and CDR2 SYDVKM. CDR3 amino acids: CASSQQGPDYGYTF. The CDR3 nucleotides read TGTGCCAGCAGCCAGCAGGGACCGGACTATGGCTACACCTTC.

The rearrangement links TRBV10-3 to TRBJ1-2, with 9 bases aligning to TRBD1. CDR1 ENHRY and CDR2 SYGVKD come from the germline V gene. The CDR3 has 12 residues. J gave up 11 bases and V 3 bases, and 4 bases lay outside the gene matches. The CDR3 DNA follows: TGTGCCATCAGTGAAGGACAGGGGCAGTACACCTTC. This sequence encodes CAISEGQGQYTF.

For the CDR3, the DNA is TGTGCCAGCAGTTTTGGTAGGCCGGGGGAATCACCCCTCCACTTT. Translation gives CASSFGRPGESPLHF. J is TRBJ1-6 and V is TRBV3-1 (or the pseudogene TRBV3-2); D possibly corresponds to TRBD1 (5 bases). Trimming took 6 bases from V and 10 from J, leaving 19 bases between them. The CDR3 loop spans 15 amino acids. Germline V lookup: CDR1 LGHDT, CDR2 YNNKEL (reference sequence).

The rearrangement joins TRBV24-1 to TRBJ1-5; D is perhaps TRBD1 (5 bases). CDR3 size: 10 residues. V was pared by 3 bases and J by 14 bases, with 7 bases between. The germline gives CDR1 KGHDR, CDR2 SFDVKD. CDR3 in amino acids: CATSDGAEHF. Here the CDR3 DNA reads TGTGCCACCAGTGATGGGGCAGAGCATTTT.

This chain connects TRBV18 to TRBJ1-1; D may be TRBD1 (5 bases). Germline loops: CDR1 KGHSH, CDR2 LQKENI. The ends were cut back, 6 bases at V and 11 bases at J, with 19 bases in the middle. The CDR3 runs to 13 residues. The CDR3 spells CASSPGTTGGAFF. The CDR3 bases are TGTGCCAGCTCCCCTGGGACGACCGGGGGTGCTTTCTTT.

The chain has TRBV4-3 and TRBJ1-5; tentatively, D is TRBD1 (6 bases). This CDR3 is 16 amino acids long. The ends were cut back, 0 bases at V and 4 bases at J, with 13 bases in the middle. Germline CDR1 and CDR2: LGHNA and YSLEER. The CDR3 DNA is TGCGCCAGCAGCCAAGACGGGGTGGGGGCTAATCAGCCCCAGCATTTT. It specifies CASSQDGVGANQPQHF.

The chain carries TRBV11-2 and TRBJ1-1; D ambiguous. Germline CDR1 SGHAT, CDR2 FQNNGV. Trimming stripped 0 bases from V and 8 bases from J, with 10 bases between. The CDR3 is made up of 13 amino acids. CDR3 nucleotide sequence: TGTGCCAGCAGCTTAGATCCGGGTACAGAAGCTTTCTTT. Translation gives CASSLDPGTEAFF.

CDR3 protein: CATSAEVGETQYF. The CDR3 DNA is TGTGCCACCAGTGCGGAAGTCGGAGAGACCCAGTACTTC. V usage is TRBV24-1 and J usage is TRBJ2-5; D remains unclear. V lost 5 bases and J 4 bases, leaving 10 bases between the germline ends. The CDR3 length is 13 residues. CDR1 is KGHDR, CDR2 SFDVKD, per germline.

This clone occurred once. The rearrangement joins TRBV7-2 to TRBJ2-5; 7 nucleotides align to TRBD2. The CDR3 is 16 residues long. From germline, CDR1 is SGHTA and CDR2 FQGNSA. Losses at the gene ends were 3 bases for V and 2 bases for J; bases not matched to a gene: 9. The CDR3 sequence: CASSFLGRGTQETQYF. The CDR3 DNA follows: TGTGCCAGCAGCTTTCTTGGGAGGGGAACACAAGAGACCCAGTACTTC.

CDR3 in amino acids: CASSSSPDRAEQFF. The DNA of the CDR3 is TGTGCCAGCAGCTCCAGCCCCGACAGGGCCGAGCAGTTCTTC. The chain combines TRBV7-3 with TRBJ2-1, with TRBD1 matching 7 bases. Germline V gene data show CDR1 as SGHTA and CDR2 as FQGTGA. The CDR3 contains 14 residues. Trimming cost V 4 bases and J 10 bases; bases outside gene matches: 10.

The chain recombines TRBV25-1 with TRBJ1-3; D is unresolved. The CDR3 loop spans 14 amino acids. V lost 3 bases to trimming and J lost 2 bases, with 8 bases between them. Germline V lookup: CDR1 MGHDK, CDR2 SYGVNS. For the CDR3, the DNA is TGTGCCAGCAGTGATTTGGCAGCTGGAAACACCATATATTTT. Its translation: CASSDLAAGNTIYF.

The CDR3 spells CASSSEPGGPDYGYTF. The CDR3 nucleotides read TGCGCCAGCAGCTCCGAGCCGGGGGGGCCCGACTATGGCTACACCTTC. This chain connects TRBV5-1 to TRBJ1-2, with D perhaps TRBD1 (6 bases). From germline, CDR1 is SGHRS and CDR2 YFSETQ. V dropped 3 bases and J dropped 3 bases, with 18 bases sitting between them. The CDR3 length is 16 residues.

A single count supports this clone. The genes are TRBV10-1 and TRBJ1-6; D gene unclear. The ends were cut back, 10 bases at V and 0 bases at J, with 7 bases in the middle. CDR3 size: 13 residues. CDR1 and CDR2 (germline): WNHNN, SYGVQD (reference sequence). In nucleotides, the CDR3 is TGCGCCATCCTAAGCTCCTATAATTCACCCCTCCACTTT. Protein: CAILSSYNSPLHF.

The chain joins TRBV30 to TRBJ1-1; no clear D. Germline V CDR1 and CDR2: GTSNPN, SVGIG (reference sequence). With 5 bases removed from V and 11 bases from J, the gap between germline ends came to 15 bases. The CDR3 runs 11 residues. The CDR3 nucleotides read TGTGCCTGGGGACTAAGGGCCGCTGCTTTCTTT. It encodes CAWGLRAAAFF.

The chain combines TRBV7-2 with TRBJ2-1; maybe TRBD2 (5 bases). Germline lookup yields CDR1 SGHTA and CDR2 FQGNSA. CDR3 length equals 15 residues. Trimming removed 1 base from V and 4 bases from J, with 11 bases in between. The CDR3 sequence: CASSLGEEGYNEQFF. The CDR3 DNA reads as TGTGCCAGCAGCTTAGGGGAAGAGGGTTACAATGAGCAGTTCTTC. The full variable domain, completed using reference TRBV7-2 and TRBJ2-1, is GAGVSQSPSNKVTEKGKDVELRCDPISGHTALYWYRQSLGQGLEFLIYFQGNSAPDKSGLPSDRFSAERTGGSVSTLTIQRTQQEDSAVYLCASSLGEEGYNEQFFGPGTRLTVL.

Concerning this clone: A junction boundary mismatches the germline segment, possibly from a read error. The chain uses TRBV7-7 and TRBJ2-2; 12 nucleotides agree with TRBD1. Germline assignment: CDR1 SSHAT and CDR2 FNYEAQ (reference sequence). CDR3 length: 18 amino acids. The CDR3, as DNA: TGTGCTAGCAGCTACGGGACAGGGGGCGCTTTGGGTCCCGGGGAGCTGTTTTTT. This codes for CASSYGTGGALGPGELFF.

This clone was seen only a few times. The same CDR3 also results from other DNA sequences found in this sample. The chain carries TRBV27 and TRBJ2-3, with 7 bases fitting TRBD2. Germline V gives CDR1 MNHEY, CDR2 SMNVEV (reference sequence). CDR3 length: 14 residues. With V trimmed by 7 bases and J by 1 base, 5 bases remained unmatched. The CDR3, as DNA: TGTGCCAGCAAACTGGGGGGGGGCACAGATACGCAGTATTTT. Translated, it gives CASKLGGGTDTQYF.

This clone was observed a handful of times. This chain connects TRBV5-6 to TRBJ2-7, with D perhaps assigned TRBD1 or TRBD2 (5 bases each). CDR3 size: 16 residues. Germline CDR1 is SGHDT and CDR2 is YYEEEE. V lost 5 bases to trimming and J lost 5 bases, with 23 bases between them. CDR3 DNA: TGTGCCAGCAGGTCGGATCCGGGACGGGGTTGGGACGAGCAGTACTTC. Translated, it gives CASRSDPGRGWDEQYF.

The V gene is TRBV12-3 or TRBV12-4, the J gene TRBJ2-3; TRBD1 aligns across 7 bases. The V gene end was trimmed by 6 bases and the J gene end by 3 bases; junction bases not matched to a gene: 3. The length of the CDR3 is 13 residues. CDR3 DNA sequence: TGTGCCAGCAGAAGGGGGCTAACAGATACGCAGTATTTT. Translating gives CASRRGLTDTQYF.

The chain uses TRBV14 and TRBJ2-2; D remains unclear. This CDR3 has 12 amino acids. V lost 1 base and J lost 9, with 6 bases in between. Germline lookup yields CDR1 SGHDN and CDR2 FVKESK. CDR3 sequence: CASSQAWRELFF. Here the CDR3 DNA reads TGTGCCAGCAGCCAAGCGTGGAGGGAGCTGTTTTTT. The full variable domain, with the rest looked up from reference TRBV14 and TRBJ2-2, is EAGVTQFPSHSVIEKGQTVTLRCDPISGHDNLYWYRRVMGKEIKFLLHFVKESKQDESGMPNNRFLAERTGGTYSTLKVQPAELEDSGVYFCASSQAWRELFFGEGSRLTVL.

The gene calls are TRBV6-5 and TRBJ1-3; D gene unclear. CDR1 is MNHEY and CDR2 is SVGAGI in the germline V gene. The V end was cut by 5 bases, the J end by 0 bases, with 11 bases between. The CDR3 sequence is 15 residues long. This CDR3 reads CASSQTSSSGNTIYF. The CDR3 coding sequence is TGTGCCAGCAGTCAAACTTCAAGCTCTGGAAACACCATATATTTT.

The J gene is TRBJ1-1, the V gene TRBV5-1; D is perhaps TRBD1 (5 bases). V lost 3 bases, J lost 0 bases, and 9 bases lay in between. CDR1 and CDR2 from the germline V gene are SGHRS and YFSETQ. This CDR3 is 14 amino acids long. This chain's CDR3 is CASSSGRMNTEAFF. The CDR3, as DNA: TGCGCCAGCAGCTCGGGACGGATGAACACTGAAGCTTTCTTT.

V usage is TRBV19 and J usage is TRBJ2-1, with 8 bases that match TRBD2. The trim removed 6 bases at V and 2 bases at J, leaving 9 bases unmatched. Germline V gene sequence: CDR1 LNHDA, CDR2 SQIVND (reference sequence). The length of the CDR3 is 16 residues. The CDR3 sequence is CASSGGGRWTYNEQFF. The CDR3 DNA reads TGTGCCAGTAGCGGGGGCGGGAGGTGGACCTACAATGAGCAGTTCTTC. The variable domain in full, completed from reference TRBV19 and TRBJ2-1, reads DGGITQSPKYLFRKEGQNVTLSCEQNLNHDAMYWYRQDPGQGLRLIYYSQIVNDFQKGDIAEGYSVSREKKESFPLTVTSAQKNPTAFYLCASSGGGRWTYNEQFFGPGTRLTVL.